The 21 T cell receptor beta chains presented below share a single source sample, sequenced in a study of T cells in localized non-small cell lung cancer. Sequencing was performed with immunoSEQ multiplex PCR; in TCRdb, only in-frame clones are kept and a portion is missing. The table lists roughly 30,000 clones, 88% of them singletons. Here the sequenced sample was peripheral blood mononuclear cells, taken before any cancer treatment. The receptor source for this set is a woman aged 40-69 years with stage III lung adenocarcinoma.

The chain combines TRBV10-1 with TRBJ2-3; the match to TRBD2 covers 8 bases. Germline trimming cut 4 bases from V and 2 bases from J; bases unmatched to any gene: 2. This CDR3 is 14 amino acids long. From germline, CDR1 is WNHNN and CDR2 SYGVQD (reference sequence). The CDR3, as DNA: TGCGCCAGCAGTGGGGGACTAGTCACAGATACGCAGTATTTT. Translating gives CASSGGLVTDTQYF.

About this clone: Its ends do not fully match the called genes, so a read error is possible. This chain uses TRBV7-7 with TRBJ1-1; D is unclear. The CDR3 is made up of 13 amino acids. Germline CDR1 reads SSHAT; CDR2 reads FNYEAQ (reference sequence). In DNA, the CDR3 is TGTGCTAGCAGCTGGCGACAGAACACTGAAGCTTTCTTT. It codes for CASSWRQNTEAFF.

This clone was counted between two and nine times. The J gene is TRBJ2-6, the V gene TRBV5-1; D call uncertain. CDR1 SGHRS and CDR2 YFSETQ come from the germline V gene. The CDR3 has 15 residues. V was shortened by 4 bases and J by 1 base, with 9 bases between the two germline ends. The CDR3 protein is CASSPTDSGANVLTF. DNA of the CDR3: TGCGCCAGCAGCCCGACGGATTCTGGGGCCAACGTCCTGACTTTC.

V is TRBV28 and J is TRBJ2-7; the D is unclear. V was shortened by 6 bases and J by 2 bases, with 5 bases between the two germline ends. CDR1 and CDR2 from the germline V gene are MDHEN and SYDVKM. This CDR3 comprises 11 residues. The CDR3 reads CASRGTYEQYF. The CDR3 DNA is TGTGCCAGCAGGGGTACCTACGAGCAGTACTTC.

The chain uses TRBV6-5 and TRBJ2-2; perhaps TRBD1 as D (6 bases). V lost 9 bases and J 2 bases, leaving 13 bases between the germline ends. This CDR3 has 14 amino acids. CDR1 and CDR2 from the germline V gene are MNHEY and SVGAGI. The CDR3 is CASYPRGNTGELFF. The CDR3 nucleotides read TGTGCCAGTTACCCCAGGGGCAACACCGGGGAGCTGTTTTTT.

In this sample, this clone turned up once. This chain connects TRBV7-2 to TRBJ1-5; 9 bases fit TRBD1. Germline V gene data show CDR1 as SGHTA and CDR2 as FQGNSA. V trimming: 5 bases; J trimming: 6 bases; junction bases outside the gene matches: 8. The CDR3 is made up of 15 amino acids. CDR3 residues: CASSRGTGKGQPQHF. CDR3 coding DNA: TGTGCCAGCAGCCGGGGGACAGGGAAGGGTCAGCCCCAGCATTTT. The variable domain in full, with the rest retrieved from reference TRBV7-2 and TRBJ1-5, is GAGVSQSPSNKVTEKGKDVELRCDPISGHTALYWYRQSLGQGLEFLIYFQGNSAPDKSGLPSDRFSAERTGGSVSTLTIQRTQQEDSAVYLCASSRGTGKGQPQHFGDGTRLSIL.

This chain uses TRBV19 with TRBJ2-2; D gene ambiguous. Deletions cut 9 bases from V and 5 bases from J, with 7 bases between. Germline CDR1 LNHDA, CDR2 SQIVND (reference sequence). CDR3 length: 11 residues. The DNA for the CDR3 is TGTGCCAGCAAGAGTACCGGGGAGCTGTTTTTT. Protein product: CASKSTGELFF.

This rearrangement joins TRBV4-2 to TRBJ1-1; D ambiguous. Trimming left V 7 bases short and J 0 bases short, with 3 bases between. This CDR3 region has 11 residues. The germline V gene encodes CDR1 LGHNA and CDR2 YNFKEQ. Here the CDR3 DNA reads TGTGCCAGCACCCTGAACACTGAAGCTTTCTTT. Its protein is CASTLNTEAFF.

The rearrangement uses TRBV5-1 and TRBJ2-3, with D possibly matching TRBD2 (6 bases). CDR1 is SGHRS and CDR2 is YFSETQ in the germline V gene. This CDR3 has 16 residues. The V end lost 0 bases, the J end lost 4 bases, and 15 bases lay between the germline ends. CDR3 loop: CASSLEGLASADTQYF. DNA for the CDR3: TGCGCCAGCAGCTTGGAAGGGCTAGCGTCGGCAGATACGCAGTATTTT. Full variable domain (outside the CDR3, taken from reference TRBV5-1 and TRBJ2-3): KAGVTQTPRYLIKTRGQQVTLSCSPISGHRSVSWYQQTPGQGLQFLFEYFSETQRNKGNFPGRFSGRQFSNSRSEMNVSTLELGDSALYLCASSLEGLASADTQYFGPGTRLTVL.

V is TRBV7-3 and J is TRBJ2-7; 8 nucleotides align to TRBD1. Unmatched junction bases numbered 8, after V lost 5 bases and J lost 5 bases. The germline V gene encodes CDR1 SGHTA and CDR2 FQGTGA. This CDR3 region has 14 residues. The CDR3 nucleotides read TGTGCCAGCAGCCCAGGACAGGGTATCAACGAGCAGTACTTC. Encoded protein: CASSPGQGINEQYF.

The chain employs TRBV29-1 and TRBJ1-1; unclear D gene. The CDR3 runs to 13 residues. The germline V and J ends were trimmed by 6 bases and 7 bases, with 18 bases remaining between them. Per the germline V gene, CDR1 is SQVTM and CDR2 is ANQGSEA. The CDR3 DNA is TGCAGCGTCATAACAAGTGGCTACGGTGAAGCTTTCTTT. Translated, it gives CSVITSGYGEAFF.

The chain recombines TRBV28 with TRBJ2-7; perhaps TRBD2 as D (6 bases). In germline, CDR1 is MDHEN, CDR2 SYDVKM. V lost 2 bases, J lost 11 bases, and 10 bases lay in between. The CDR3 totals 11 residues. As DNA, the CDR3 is TGTGCCAGCAGTTTAGGCGGGGTAGAGTACTTC. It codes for CASSLGGVEYF.

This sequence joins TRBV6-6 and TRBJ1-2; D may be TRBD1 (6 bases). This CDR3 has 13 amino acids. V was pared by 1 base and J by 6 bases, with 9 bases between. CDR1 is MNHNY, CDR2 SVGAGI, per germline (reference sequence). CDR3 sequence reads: CASSYLGGDGYTF. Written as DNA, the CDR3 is TGTGCCAGCAGTTACTTAGGGGGAGATGGCTACACCTTC.

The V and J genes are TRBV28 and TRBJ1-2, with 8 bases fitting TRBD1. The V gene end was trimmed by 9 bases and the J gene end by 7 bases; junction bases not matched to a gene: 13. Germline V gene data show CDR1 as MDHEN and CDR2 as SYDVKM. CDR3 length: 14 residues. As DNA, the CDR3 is TGTGCCAGTGGACAGGGAAGGTTAAAGAGTGGCTACACCTTC. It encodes CASGQGRLKSGYTF.

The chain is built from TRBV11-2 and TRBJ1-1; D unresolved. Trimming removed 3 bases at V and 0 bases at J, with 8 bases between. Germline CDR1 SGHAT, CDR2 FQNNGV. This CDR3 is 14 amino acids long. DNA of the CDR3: TGTGCCAGCAGCTTTTCCGGAATGAACACTGAAGCTTTCTTT. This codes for CASSFSGMNTEAFF.

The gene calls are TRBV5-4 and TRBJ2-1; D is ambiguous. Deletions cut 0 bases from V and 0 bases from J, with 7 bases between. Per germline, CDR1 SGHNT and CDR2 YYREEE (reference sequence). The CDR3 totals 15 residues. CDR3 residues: CASSLGRASYNEQFF. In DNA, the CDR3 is TGTGCCAGCAGCTTGGGTCGGGCCTCCTACAATGAGCAGTTCTTC. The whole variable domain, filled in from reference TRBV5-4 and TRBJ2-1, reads ETGVTQSPTHLIKTRGQQVTLRCSSQSGHNTVSWYQQALGQGPQFIFQYYREEENGRGNFPPRFSGLQFPNYSSELNVNALELDDSALYLCASSLGRASYNEQFFGPGTRLTVL.

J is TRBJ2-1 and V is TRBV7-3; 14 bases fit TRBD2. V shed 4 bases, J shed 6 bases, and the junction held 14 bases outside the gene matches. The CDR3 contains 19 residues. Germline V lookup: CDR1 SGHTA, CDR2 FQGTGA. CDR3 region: CASSSRGGGGLAGGNEQFF. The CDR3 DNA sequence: TGTGCCAGCAGCTCCCGCGGGGGGGGAGGACTAGCGGGAGGCAATGAGCAGTTCTTC. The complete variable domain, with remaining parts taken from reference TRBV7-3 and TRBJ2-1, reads GAGVSQTPSNKVTEKGKYVELRCDPISGHTALYWYRQSLGQGPEFLIYFQGTGAADDSGLPNDRFFAVRPEGSVSTLKIQRTERGDSAVYLCASSSRGGGGLAGGNEQFFGPGTRLTVL.

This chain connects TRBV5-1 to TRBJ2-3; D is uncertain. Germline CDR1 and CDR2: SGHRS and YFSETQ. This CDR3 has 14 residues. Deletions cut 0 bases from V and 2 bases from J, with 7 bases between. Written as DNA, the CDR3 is TGCGCCAGCAGCTTGGGGTCAGTCACAGATACGCAGTATTTT. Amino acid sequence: CASSLGSVTDTQYF.

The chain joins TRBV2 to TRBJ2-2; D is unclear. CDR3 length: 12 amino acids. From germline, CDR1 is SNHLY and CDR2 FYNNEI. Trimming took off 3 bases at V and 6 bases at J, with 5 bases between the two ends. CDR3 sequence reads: CASSEDAGELFF. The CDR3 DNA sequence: TGTGCCAGCAGTGAGGACGCCGGGGAGCTGTTTTTT.

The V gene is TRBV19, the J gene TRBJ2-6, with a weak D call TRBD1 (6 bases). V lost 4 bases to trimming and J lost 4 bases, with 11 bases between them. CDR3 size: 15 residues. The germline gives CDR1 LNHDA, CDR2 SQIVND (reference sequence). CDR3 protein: CASSTTGRGANVLTF. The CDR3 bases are TGTGCCAGTAGTACCACAGGGAGAGGGGCCAACGTCCTGACTTTC.

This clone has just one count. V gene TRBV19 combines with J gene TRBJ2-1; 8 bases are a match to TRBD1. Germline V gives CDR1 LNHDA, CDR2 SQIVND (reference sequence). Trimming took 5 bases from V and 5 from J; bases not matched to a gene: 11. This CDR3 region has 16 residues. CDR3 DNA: TGTGCCAGTAGTCAGGTTCCGGGACAGGCGAACAATGAGCAGTTCTTC. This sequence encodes CASSQVPGQANNEQFF.